The entry below gives a single TCR beta chain sequence along with its context. Its antigen remains unidentified. These data come from a study of T cells in pancreatic ductal adenocarcinoma. Study-level results: Tumor-versus-blood clonality comparisons may be biased toward lower tumor diversity. Tumor and blood clonality did not differ significantly, about 0.1 versus 0.071.

No neoadjuvant therapy was given to the selected pancreatic ductal adenocarcinoma patients before their surgery. CDR3 length: 13 residues. J lost 5 bases, V lost 6 bases, and 4 bases had no gene match. Germline assignment: CDR1 SGHAT and CDR2 FQDESV (reference sequence). TCRdb's table, derived via immunoSEQ multiplex PCR, lists solely in-frame clones and lacks some. Of approximately 97,000 clones in the sample, nearly 95% are singletons; the top ten hold about 3%. The sequence was collected from a human donor with pancreatic ductal adenocarcinoma. V usage is TRBV11-1 and J usage is TRBJ2-7; 10 bases match TRBD1. Sequencing was done on a sample of PBMCs. The CDR3 coding sequence is TGTGCCAGCAGAGGGACAGGGGCCCACGAGCAGTACTTC. Translating gives CASRGTGAHEQYF.